Described below is a single TCR beta chain sequence and its context. The target antigen is unknown. This sample stems from a study of graft-versus-host responses after intestinal transplantation. The germline V and J ends were trimmed by 4 bases and 8 bases, with 21 bases remaining between them. Germline V gene lookup returns CDR1 SGHRS and CDR2 YFSETQ. This CDR3 spans 15 amino acids. Assay: immunoSEQ multiplex PCR; the TCRdb copy retains only in-frame clones and omits some. This sample yields approximately 93,000 clones, of which less than 95% are seen a single time; about 0.073% belongs to the top ten.

The source was unstimulated CD8+ T cells sorted from spleen or lymph node cells, collected before transplant. The V gene is TRBV5-1, the J gene TRBJ1-1; D possibly corresponds to TRBD1 (5 bases). This receptor was taken from a human donor who was the organ donor for an intestinal transplant. The CDR3 coding sequence is TGCGCCAGCAGCCCGCGGGCGCTGGGGGGGTGGGAAGCTTTCTTT. This codes for CASSPRALGGWEAFF.